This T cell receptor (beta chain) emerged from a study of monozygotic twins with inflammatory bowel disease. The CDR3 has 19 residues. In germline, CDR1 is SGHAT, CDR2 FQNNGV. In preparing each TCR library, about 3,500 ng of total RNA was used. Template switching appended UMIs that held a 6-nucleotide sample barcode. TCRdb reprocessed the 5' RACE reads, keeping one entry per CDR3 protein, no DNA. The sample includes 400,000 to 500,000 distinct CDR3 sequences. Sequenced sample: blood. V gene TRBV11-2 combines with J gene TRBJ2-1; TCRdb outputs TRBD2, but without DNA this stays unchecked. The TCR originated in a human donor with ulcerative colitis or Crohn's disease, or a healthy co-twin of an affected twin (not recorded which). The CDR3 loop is CASSLPRGGGLSSYNEQFF.